This TCR beta chain was observed in a study of glioma-infiltrating T cells after dendritic cell vaccination. Turning to the study itself: Patients received autologous tumor lysate-pulsed dendritic cell vaccination between about 2002 and 2013. Study-wide findings and caveats: Few patients contributed both blood and tumor specimens.

Germline V gives CDR1 SGHDN, CDR2 FVKESK. The trim removed 2 bases at V and 5 bases at J, leaving 10 bases unmatched. The CDR3 is 18 amino acids. In the case of this clone: What it recognizes is unknown.

Documented time point: after dendritic cell vaccination, including at tumor progression/relapse. Up to 2 ug genomic DNA was used for TCRB CDR3 amplification. Clones were sequenced by immunoSEQ multiplex PCR, and TCRdb holds only the in-frame ones, with some missing. The sample contains over 75,000 clones, around four fifths of which appear only once. The sequence derives from a human donor with glioblastoma. The material was blood, obtained after dendritic cell vaccination. J is TRBJ2-2 and V is TRBV14; 11 bases map to TRBD1. The CDR3 loop is CASSQLGQGEPGTGELFF. CDR3 DNA: TGTGCCAGCAGCCAATTGGGACAGGGGGAACCGGGGACCGGGGAGCTGTTTTTT.